This TCR beta chain was documented in a study of T cell repertoires in cytomegalovirus infection. Concerning this clonotype: Its antigen is currently unknown.

In germline, CDR1 is LNHNV, CDR2 YYDKDF (reference sequence). The CDR3 has 14 residues. The V and J ends lost 5 bases and 6 bases respectively, with 15 bases between them. Overall study results and limits: Individuals carrying CMV plus the relevant HLA were identified by cumulative frequency of public TCR beta families. The ex vivo response was dominated by HLA-C-restricted CMV-specific TCR beta clonotypes.

TCRdb ran MiXCR on the reads and lists one entry per CDR3 protein. The sample carries about 890,000 distinct CDR3 sequences, around 30% recorded once. This sequence was found in a human donor in good health (CMV status not recorded). Some clones in this sample may be carry-over from other donors' samples. The chain has TRBV15 and TRBJ2-3; no firm D call. The sample in question was cultured CD8+ T cells from PBMCs, obtained from culture after CMV antigen stimulation. This CDR3 is CATSARSAFDTQYF. The DNA of the CDR3 is TGTGCCACCAGCGCCCGGTCAGCGTTCGATACGCAGTATTTT.